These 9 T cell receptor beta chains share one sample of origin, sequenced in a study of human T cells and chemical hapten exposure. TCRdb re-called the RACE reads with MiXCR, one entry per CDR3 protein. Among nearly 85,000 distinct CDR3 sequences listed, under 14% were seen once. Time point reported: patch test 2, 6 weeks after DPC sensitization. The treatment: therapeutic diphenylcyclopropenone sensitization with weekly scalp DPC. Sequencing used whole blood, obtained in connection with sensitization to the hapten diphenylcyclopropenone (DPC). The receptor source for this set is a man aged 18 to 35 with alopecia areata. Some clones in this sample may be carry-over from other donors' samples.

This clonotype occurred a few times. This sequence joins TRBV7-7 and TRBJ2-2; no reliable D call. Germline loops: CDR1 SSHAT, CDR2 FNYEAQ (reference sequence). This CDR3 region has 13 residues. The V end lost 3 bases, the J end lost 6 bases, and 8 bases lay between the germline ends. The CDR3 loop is CASSFRVSGELFF. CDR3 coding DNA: TGTGCCAGCAGCTTCCGGGTATCCGGGGAGCTGTTTTTT.

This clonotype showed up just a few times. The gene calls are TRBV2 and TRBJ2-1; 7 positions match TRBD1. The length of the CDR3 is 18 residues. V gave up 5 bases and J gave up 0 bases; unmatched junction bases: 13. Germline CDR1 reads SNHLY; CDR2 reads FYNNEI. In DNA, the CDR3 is TGTGCCAGCAGTATCGACAGGGATTGGGCGAGCTCCTACAATGAGCAGTTCTTC. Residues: CASSIDRDWASSYNEQFF.

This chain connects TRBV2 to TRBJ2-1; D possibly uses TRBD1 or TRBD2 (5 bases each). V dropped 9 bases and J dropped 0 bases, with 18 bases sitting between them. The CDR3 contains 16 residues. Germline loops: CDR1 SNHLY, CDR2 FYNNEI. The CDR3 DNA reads TGTGCCAGTACCGGGACCACCCTTAGCTCCTACAATGAGCAGTTCTTC. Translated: CASTGTTLSSYNEQFF. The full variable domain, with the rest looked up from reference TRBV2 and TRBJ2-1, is EPEVTQTPSHQVTQMGQEVILRCVPISNHLYFYWYRQILGQKVEFLVSFYNNEISEKSEIFDDQFSVERPDGSNFTLKIRSTKLEDSAMYFCASTGTTLSSYNEQFFGPGTRLTVL.

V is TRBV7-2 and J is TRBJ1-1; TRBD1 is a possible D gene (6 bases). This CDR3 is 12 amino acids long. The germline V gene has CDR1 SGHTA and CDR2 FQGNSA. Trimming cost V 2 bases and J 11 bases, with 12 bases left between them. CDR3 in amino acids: CASSLPQGRAFF. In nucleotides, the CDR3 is TGTGCCAGCAGCTTACCCCAGGGGCGCGCTTTCTTT. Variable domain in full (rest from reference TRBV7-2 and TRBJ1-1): GAGVSQSPSNKVTEKGKDVELRCDPISGHTALYWYRQSLGQGLEFLIYFQGNSAPDKSGLPSDRFSAERTGGSVSTLTIQRTQQEDSAVYLCASSLPQGRAFFGQGTRLTVV.

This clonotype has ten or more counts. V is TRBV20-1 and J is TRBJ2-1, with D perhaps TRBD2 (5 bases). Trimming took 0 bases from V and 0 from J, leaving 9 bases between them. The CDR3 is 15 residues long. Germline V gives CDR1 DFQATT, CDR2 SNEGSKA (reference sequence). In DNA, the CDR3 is TGCAGTGCTAGAGATCGAGAGGGCTCCTACAATGAGCAGTTCTTC. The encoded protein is CSARDREGSYNEQFF.

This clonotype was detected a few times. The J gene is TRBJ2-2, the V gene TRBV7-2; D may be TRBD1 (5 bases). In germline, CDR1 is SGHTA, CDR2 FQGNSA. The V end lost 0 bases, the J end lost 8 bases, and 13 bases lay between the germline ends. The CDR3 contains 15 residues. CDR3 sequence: CASSLAAGLGGELFF. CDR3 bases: TGTGCCAGCAGCTTAGCGGCAGGGCTAGGAGGGGAGCTGTTTTTT. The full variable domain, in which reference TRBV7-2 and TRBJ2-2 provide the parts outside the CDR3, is GAGVSQSPSNKVTEKGKDVELRCDPISGHTALYWYRQSLGQGLEFLIYFQGNSAPDKSGLPSDRFSAERTGGSVSTLTIQRTQQEDSAVYLCASSLAAGLGGELFFGEGSRLTVL.

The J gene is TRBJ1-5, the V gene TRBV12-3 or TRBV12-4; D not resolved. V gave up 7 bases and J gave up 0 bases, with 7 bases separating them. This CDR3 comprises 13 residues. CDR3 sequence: CASTLNSNQPQHF. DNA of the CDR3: TGTGCCAGCACCCTCAATAGCAATCAGCCCCAGCATTTT.

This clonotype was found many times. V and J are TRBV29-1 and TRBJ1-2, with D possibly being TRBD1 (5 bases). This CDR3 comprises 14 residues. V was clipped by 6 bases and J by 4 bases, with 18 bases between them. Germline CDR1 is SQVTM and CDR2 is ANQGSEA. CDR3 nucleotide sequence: TGCAGCGTCGAGGACGACAGCAGAGTCTATGGCTACACCTTC. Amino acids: CSVEDDSRVYGYTF.

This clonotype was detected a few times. The CDR3 bases are TGTGCCAGCAGCTTAGTTTTACGCCTACGGTCACCCCTCCACTTT. Protein product: CASSLVLRLRSPLHF. The chain joins TRBV7-8 to TRBJ1-6, with no clear D. V lost 1 base and J lost 10, with 14 bases in between. This CDR3 is 15 amino acids long. In germline, CDR1 is SGHVS, CDR2 FQNEAQ.